These T cell receptor beta chains were read from a single sample in a study of cytomegalovirus exposure and HLA in healthy donors. Clones were read by immunoSEQ multiplex PCR, and TCRdb kept only the in-frame ones, dropping some. The sample has roughly 63,000 clones, more than 60% seen once. Sequencing was carried out using PBMCs. The receptors stem from a woman aged 40 to 50 in good health and CMV-seropositive. Both conserved end residues are part of each CDR3.

TRBV27	TRBJ2-6	CASSFGTARSGANVLTF
TRBV19	TRBJ1-5	CASSTFRQGAIQPQHF
TRBV7-9	TRBJ1-1	CASSPGPRLEETEAFF
TRBV7-2	TRBJ1-5	CASSLGSGQPQHF
TRBV19	TRBJ1-1	CASSTHTGGTEAFF
TRBV5-4	TRBJ2-3	CASSRTDIDTQYF
TRBV6-1	TRBJ2-3	CASRLTGGTDTQYF
TRBV6-5	TRBJ2-3	CASSQDSARGTQYF
TRBV9	TRBJ2-1	CASSVAGHGNYNEQFF
TRBV5-1	TRBJ2-1	CASSLVAGALYNEQFF
TRBV5-1	TRBJ2-1	CASSLNNNEQFF
TRBV6-6	TRBJ1-2	CASSASGADGYTF
TRBV10-3	TRBJ2-3	CAIKGERGAFGEYF
TRBV5-1	TRBJ2-2	CASANAGGDTGELFF
TRBV11-2	TRBJ2-7	CASSLWTGSEQYF
TRBV19	TRBJ2-7	CASSITGSSVQYF
TRBV25-1	TRBJ1-1	CASARRGNTEAFF
TRBV28	TRBJ1-5	CASRASNQPQHF
TRBV27	TRBJ1-4	CASSFQTGGKLFF
TRBV13	TRBJ2-2	CASSLEGTSSGELFF
TRBV12-5	TRBJ2-3	CASGSTTDTQYF
TRBV9	TRBJ1-1	CASSVRDSLNTEAFF
TRBV2	TRBJ2-3	CASSDRGPRDTQYF
TRBV7-7	TRBJ1-5	CASSPLDSFGNQPQHF
TRBV6-5	TRBJ2-3	CASNSRGGEDTQYF
TRBV7-8	TRBJ1-2	CASSTPGQGRYGYTF
TRBV30	TRBJ1-2	CARLAGTGESYGYTF
TRBV19	TRBJ1-1	CASSPVDGSGTEAFF
TRBV5-4	TRBJ2-1	CASRPDRFSYNEQFF
TRBV6-1	TRBJ1-2	CASSEAPERYGYTF
TRBV10-1	TRBJ1-2	CASSESSGYGYTF
TRBV7-9	TRBJ1-5	CASSLGQNQPQHF